One sample yielded the 6 T cell receptor beta chains listed below, sequenced in a study of shared clonotypes between healthy human individuals. Positive CCR7 selection of CD45RO-negative cells yielded the naive CD8 cells, and terminally differentiated effector memory CD45RA+ cells were excluded. The data were produced by immunoSEQ multiplex PCR, yet TCRdb's version contains in-frame clones alone and is incomplete. Counted here are about 600,000 clones, about 95% occurring once; the ten biggest clones make up around 0.097%. What was sequenced was naive CD8+ T cells sorted from blood. The receptors come from a woman in her 30s in good health.

This chain links TRBV6-5 with TRBJ1-1; no definite D call. V was cut by 5 bases and J by 11 bases, with 12 bases left in between. The CDR3 runs 11 residues. The V gene's germline CDR1 is MNHEY and CDR2 SVGAGI. The CDR3 bases are TGTGCCAGCAGTGAGAGGGCTGGGGCTTTCTTT. It specifies CASSERAGAFF.

V usage is TRBV13 and J usage is TRBJ1-1; a weak D match, TRBD1 (5 bases). CDR3 length: 15 amino acids. The V gene lost 8 bases and the J gene lost 0 bases, with 16 bases spanning the gap. In germline, CDR1 is PRHDT, CDR2 FYEKMQ (reference sequence). As DNA, the CDR3 is TGTGCCAGCCTCTCGGACACCATCATGAACACTGAAGCTTTCTTT. Translating it yields CASLSDTIMNTEAFF.

The chain is built from TRBV9 and TRBJ2-1, with 14 bases lining up with TRBD2. The V and J ends lost 0 bases and 0 bases, in that order; junction bases with no gene match: 2. There are 18 residues in the CDR3. Germline lookup yields CDR1 SGDLS and CDR2 YYNGEE. The CDR3 region has the DNA TGTGCCAGCAGCGTAGTGGGGACTAGCGGGAGCTCCTACAATGAGCAGTTCTTC. This translates into CASSVVGTSGSSYNEQFF.

The chain employs TRBV10-3 and TRBJ2-1; 12 bases are a match to TRBD2. CDR1 and CDR2 (germline): ENHRY, SYGVKD. This CDR3 comprises 18 residues. The J segment lost 5 bases and the V segment lost 0 bases, leaving 8 bases of the junction unmatched. This CDR3 reads CAISESRLAGGPNNEQFF. CDR3 DNA sequence: TGTGCCATCAGTGAGTCCCGGCTAGCGGGAGGGCCGAACAATGAGCAGTTCTTC.

In regard to this clone: Other DNA sequences in this sample translate to the same CDR3. The J gene is TRBJ2-1, the V gene TRBV27; 8 bases are shared with TRBD2. With 6 bases clipped from V and 6 bases from J, the junction kept 1 base outside the gene matches. The germline gives CDR1 MNHEY, CDR2 SMNVEV (reference sequence). The CDR3 is 12 amino acids. CDR3 sequence reads: CASSLAGNEQFF. DNA of the CDR3: TGTGCCAGCAGCCTAGCGGGCAATGAGCAGTTCTTC.

The chain is built from TRBV6-5 and TRBJ1-2; 11 bases map to TRBD1. V was clipped by 5 bases and J by 8 bases; unmatched bases: 7. The germline gives CDR1 MNHEY, CDR2 SVGAGI. This CDR3 spans 14 amino acids. The CDR3 nucleotides are TGTGCCAGCAGTACGGACAGGGGGCAGTGGGGCTACACCTTC. It encodes CASSTDRGQWGYTF.